This TCR beta chain was captured in a study of STAT5B mutations in CD4+ large granular lymphocyte leukemia. Study findings and constraints: 25% of private leukemic clonotypes occurred rarely in other patients' non-leukemic repertoires.

TCRdb keeps only in-frame clones here, not all; method: immunoSEQ multiplex PCR. The sample lists about 21,000 clones; roughly three quarters were seen once. Controls came from buffy coats of healthy blood donors. V trimming: 3 bases; J trimming: 0 bases; junction bases outside the gene matches: 5. The CDR3 is 15 residues long. CDR1 and CDR2 (germline): SGHAT, FQNNGV. On this clone itself: As yet, its antigen is unknown.

The receptor was isolated from a human donor in good health. The chain uses TRBV11-2 and TRBJ2-7, with 7 positions matching TRBD2. The specimen sequenced was CD4+ T cells from blood buffy coats. CDR3 sequence: CASSFSGVSSYEQYF. CDR3 DNA sequence: TGTGCCAGCAGCTTCAGCGGGGTTAGCTCCTACGAGCAGTACTTC.